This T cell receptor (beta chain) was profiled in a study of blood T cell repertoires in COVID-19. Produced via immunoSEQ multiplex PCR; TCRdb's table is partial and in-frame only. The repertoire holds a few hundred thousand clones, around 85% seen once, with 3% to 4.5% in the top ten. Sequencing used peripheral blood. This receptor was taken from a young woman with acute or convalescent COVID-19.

In DNA, the CDR3 is TGTGCCAGCAGTATGCGGGTGGTGTTTGAGGTTAAACGGCGGAGCAATCAGCCCCAGCATTTT. Its translation: CASSMRVVFEVKRRSNQPQHF. J is TRBJ1-5 and V is TRBV28; no reliable D call. The CDR3 has 21 residues. Per germline, CDR1 MDHEN and CDR2 SYDVKM. The V end lost 5 bases, the J end lost 1 base, and 30 bases lay between the germline ends.